These 18 T cell receptor beta chains came from one sample sequenced in a study of T cell clusters in autoimmune cytopenias. TRB amplification used approximately 250 ng of peripheral blood genomic DNA. TRB rearrangements were amplified by touch-down multiplex PCR with mixed TRB-A/B primers. TCRdb re-called the multiplex PCR reads; one entry per CDR3 protein, DNA not given. The table for this sample gives approximately 12,000 distinct CDR3 sequences. These data are also associated with another study on T cell repertoires in aging, cancer and after chemotherapy.

Sequencing used peripheral blood. All receptors derive from a human donor in good health.

V usage is TRBV18 and J usage is TRBJ1-1; TCRdb's D gene call, TRBD1, goes unchecked for lack of DNA. The germline V gene encodes CDR1 KGHSH and CDR2 LQKENI. The CDR3 is 15 amino acids. This chain's CDR3 is CASSPQTGVNTEAFF.

The V and J genes are TRBV11-3 and TRBJ1-6; TCRdb indicates TRBD1, and absent DNA this call remains unverified. Germline lookup yields CDR1 SGHNT and CDR2 YENEEA. CDR3 size: 15 residues. CDR3 sequence: CASSFEGQGGSPLHF.

The chain carries TRBV30 and TRBJ2-2. CDR1 and CDR2 from the germline V gene are GTSNPN and SVGIG (reference sequence). The CDR3 covers 13 residues. CDR3 loop: CAFAISYTGELFF.

The chain uses TRBV5-5 and TRBJ2-7; TCRdb indicates TRBD2, and absent DNA this call remains unverified. The CDR3 has 14 amino acids. Germline CDR1 is SGHKS and CDR2 is YYEKEE (reference sequence). The CDR3 protein is CASSLSSGTYEQYF. The full variable domain, rest sourced from reference TRBV5-5 and TRBJ2-7, is DAGVTQSPTHLIKTRGQQVTLRCSPISGHKSVSWYQQVLGQGPQFIFQYYEKEERGRGNFPDRFSARQFPNYSSELNVNALLLGDSALYLCASSLSSGTYEQYFGPGTRLTVT.

This chain joins TRBV19 and TRBJ2-1; TCRdb lists TRBD1, though no DNA is available to test this call. Germline lookup yields CDR1 LNHDA and CDR2 SQIVND (reference sequence). This CDR3 is built from 13 residues. The CDR3 here is CASSTGAQVGQFF.

The chain carries TRBV6-5 and TRBJ2-6. There are 13 residues in the CDR3. Germline CDR1 MNHEY, CDR2 SVGAGI. The CDR3 reads CASRVSGANVLTF.

The V and J genes are TRBV4-3 and TRBJ2-3; without DNA, the TCRdb call of TRBD2 cannot be checked. The CDR3 covers 17 residues. Germline-derived CDR1 and CDR2 are LGHNA and YSLEER. CDR3 in amino acids: CASSQGRDWSSTDTQYF.

This chain's CDR3 is CASSERRGEAFF. V gene TRBV6-1 combines with J gene TRBJ1-1. The CDR3 is 12 amino acids. Germline CDR1 and CDR2: MNHNS and SASEGT.

The V and J genes are TRBV6-5 and TRBJ1-3; TCRdb picks TRBD1, but there is no DNA to check that call. This CDR3 is built from 16 residues. CDR1 is MNHEY and CDR2 is SVGAGI in the germline V gene. CDR3 amino acids: CASSSDRQPSGNTIYF.

The V call is TRBV30, the J call TRBJ1-1; TCRdb proposes TRBD1, but this gene call is untestable without DNA. This CDR3 region has 16 residues. The germline V gene encodes CDR1 GTSNPN and CDR2 SVGIG (reference sequence). The CDR3 is CAWSVLGDRENTEAFF.

V gene TRBV5-6 combines with J gene TRBJ1-5. The CDR3 is made up of 13 amino acids. From germline, CDR1 is SGHDT and CDR2 YYEEEE. CDR3: CASSKFSNQPQHF.

The chain combines TRBV20-1 with TRBJ2-7; without DNA, the TCRdb call of TRBD1 cannot be checked. The germline gives CDR1 DFQATT, CDR2 SNEGSKA (reference sequence). This CDR3 comprises 13 residues. The CDR3: CSARDWGGDEQYF.

According to its frequency, this clonotype is medium-sized. The CDR3 protein is CSVGDVGNTIYF. The chain links TRBV29-1 to TRBJ1-3; the D call of TRBD1 rests on TCRdb alone, since no DNA is present to check it. Per the germline V gene, CDR1 is SQVTM and CDR2 is ANQGSEA. This CDR3 region has 12 residues.

This clonotype is medium-sized by frequency. This chain connects TRBV29-1 to TRBJ2-7. Germline assignment: CDR1 SQVTM and CDR2 ANQGSEA. The length of the CDR3 is 11 residues. Here the CDR3 reads CSVETDYEQYF.

CDR3 amino acids: CASSPPIPRQGYYGYTF. This chain connects TRBV18 to TRBJ1-2; the TRBD1 assignment by TCRdb is unverifiable without DNA. The V gene's germline CDR1 is KGHSH and CDR2 LQKENI. The CDR3 runs 17 residues.

This clonotype is labeled medium-sized based on frequency. This chain connects TRBV11-3 to TRBJ2-7; the D call from TCRdb, TRBD1, cannot be confirmed without DNA. Germline V CDR1 and CDR2: SGHNT, YENEEA. CDR3 size: 14 residues. CDR3 in amino acids: CASREGTGGYEQYF.

This chain joins TRBV12-3 or TRBV12-4 and TRBJ2-6; the D call of TRBD2 rests on TCRdb alone, since no DNA is present to check it. This CDR3 has 13 residues. CDR3 protein: CASSPASANVLTF.

This sequence joins TRBV11-3 and TRBJ2-1. CDR1 SGHNT and CDR2 YENEEA come from the germline V gene. The CDR3 is made up of 14 amino acids. The CDR3 protein is CASSPDRRYNEQFF.